This TCR beta chain was recorded in a study of T cell changes during pregnancy in multiple sclerosis. This CDR3 has 14 residues. V was cut by 5 bases and J by 8 bases, with 15 bases left in between. CDR1 and CDR2 (germline): PRHDT, FYEKMQ (reference sequence). Measured with immunoSEQ multiplex PCR; TCRdb has only the in-frame clones, and not every one. The repertoire holds roughly 69,000 clones, with roughly 90% as singletons. The source is a female donor with multiple sclerosis, enrolled in a pregnancy study. Here the sequenced sample was peripheral blood, taken in the third trimester of pregnancy. The chain has TRBV13 and TRBJ1-4; maybe TRBD1 (5 bases). The CDR3 protein is CASSLGQPSEKLFF. The CDR3 DNA reads as TGTGCCAGCAGCCTGGGGCAGCCTTCCGAAAAACTGTTTTTT.